These 6 T cell receptor beta chains originate from one sample sequenced in a study of breast tumors, draining lymph nodes, adjacent tissues. TCRdb used MiXCR to reprocess the multiplex PCR reads, holding one entry per CDR3 protein. The sample lists 150,000 to 200,000 distinct CDR3 sequences; around 33% were seen once. The lymph nodes were axillary draining lymph nodes from breast cancer patients. The sample taken for sequencing was axillary lymph node tissue. The receptors come from a female donor with breast cancer. Some clones in this sample may be carry-over from other donors' samples.

The chain carries TRBV24-1 and TRBJ2-5; 12 bases fit TRBD2. V lost 6 bases, J lost 0 bases, and 7 bases stayed unmatched. The CDR3 has 17 amino acids. CDR1 is KGHDR, CDR2 SFDVKD, per germline. For the CDR3, the DNA is TGTGCCACCAGTTTGACTAGCGGGGGCCGTGACCAAGAGACCCAGTACTTC. Residues: CATSLTSGGRDQETQYF.

To note about this clonotype: A junction boundary mismatches the germline segment, possibly from a read error. CDR3 in amino acids: CASSMDRPAGASVLTF. DNA for the CDR3: TGTGCCAGCAGTATGGACAGACCAGCTGGGGCCAGCGTCCTGACTTTC. This chain links TRBV25-1 with TRBJ2-6; D might be TRBD1 (6 bases). The CDR3 spans 16 residues. Germline V lookup: CDR1 MGHDK, CDR2 SYGVNS.

This clonotype was picked up one time. One junction end does not reproduce the germline sequence, and a read error may be involved. The chain combines TRBV9 with TRBJ2-6, with D perhaps matching TRBD1 (5 bases). Germline-derived CDR1 and CDR2 are SGDLS and YYNGEE. CDR3 size: 16 residues. This CDR3 reads CASSGCREAGANVPTF. In nucleotides, the CDR3 is TGTGCCAGCAGCGGATGCAGGGAAGCTGGGGCCAACGTCCCGACTTTC.

In regard to this clonotype: A read error is possible here, since a much larger clone lies one base away. This chain joins TRBV20-1 and TRBJ2-4; TRBD2 is a possible D gene (5 bases). The germline gives CDR1 DFQATT, CDR2 SNEGSKA (reference sequence). The CDR3 loop spans 13 amino acids. This CDR3 is CGARDAGKAIQYF. CDR3 nucleotide sequence: TGCGGTGCTAGAGATGCGGGTAAGGCGATTCAGTACTTC.

This clonotype was seen only a few times. A much larger clonotype is one base distant, so this may be a read error. This chain links TRBV20-1 with TRBJ1-5; a weak D match, TRBD1 (5 bases). Germline V gives CDR1 DFQATT, CDR2 SNEGSKA (reference sequence). The CDR3 has 15 amino acids. Trimming removed 3 bases at V and 6 bases at J, with 18 bases between. Here the CDR3 reads CSASAEGLGTQPQHF. CDR3 coding DNA: TGCAGTGCTAGTGCCGAGGGGCTTGGCACTCAGCCCCAGCATTTT.

At least ten counts were recorded for this clonotype. V and J are TRBV4-2 and TRBJ2-2, with 10 bases that match TRBD2. This CDR3 comprises 18 residues. J lost 0 bases, V lost 1 base, and 5 bases had no gene match. The germline V gene has CDR1 LGHNA and CDR2 YNFKEQ. The CDR3 nucleotides are TGTGCCAGCAGCCAAGGAACTAGCGGGGCTTCGAACACCGGGGAGCTGTTTTTT. Its protein is CASSQGTSGASNTGELFF.